This T cell receptor beta chain was identified during a study of T cells after yellow fever vaccination. Turning to the study itself: SMART-Seq v4 Ultra Low Input prepared the low-cell-number fractions.

This clonotype was seen repeatedly, ten times or more. Its matching antigen is unknown. Per the germline V gene, CDR1 is SGHVS and CDR2 is FNYEAQ. The V and J ends lost 5 bases and 0 bases respectively, with 14 bases between them. This CDR3 region has 17 residues. Generation of TCR cDNA used 5'RACE template switching (which added a universal primer site and UMIs). MiXCR, applied by TCRdb to the 5' RACE reads, yields one record per CDR3 protein. The table lists around 160,000 distinct CDR3 sequences, around 7.3% of them singletons. Study-level findings and limits: Some clonotypes, a small share, were shared between CD4 and CD8 compartments. Reappearance after the booster was observed for most primary-vaccination clones (roughly 97% CD4, roughly 90% CD8).

This receptor was taken from a man aged 18 to 29 who received the YFV17D yellow fever vaccine. The source material was CD4+ T cells sorted from PBMCs, sampled around 5 days after the first yellow fever vaccination. This sequence joins TRBV7-6 and TRBJ1-6; no firm D call. The CDR3 nucleotides read TGTGCCAGCAGCCCAATATCCGTTGGCTCCTATAATTCACCCCTCCACTTT. It codes for CASSPISVGSYNSPLHF. Drawing the rest from reference TRBV7-6 and TRBJ1-6, the complete variable domain is GAGVSQSPRYKVTKRGQDVALRCDPISGHVSLYWYRQALGQGPEFLTYFNYEAQQDKSGLPNDRFSAERPEGSISTLTIQRTEQRDSAMYRCASSPISVGSYNSPLHFGNGTRLTVT.